Below are 28 T cell receptor beta chains sequenced from a single sample in a study of T cell responses to AZD1222 COVID-19 vaccine. The protocol was immunoSEQ multiplex PCR, while the TCRdb copy is restricted to in-frame clones and leaves out a portion. The sample yields 100,000 to 150,000 clones, 84% seen once. Here the sequenced sample was peripheral blood, taken 28 days after the second AZD1222 dose. The receptor set was obtained from an adult who received the AZD1222 COVID-19 vaccine.

This chain links TRBV18 with TRBJ2-1, with a possible D match to TRBD1 (5 bases). The CDR3 covers 15 residues. CDR1 and CDR2 from the germline V gene are KGHSH and LQKENI. The ends were cut back, 1 base at V and 2 bases at J, with 9 bases in the middle. In nucleotides, the CDR3 is TGTGCCAGCTCACCACGGGGCAATCCCTACAATGAGCAGTTCTTC. It is translated as CASSPRGNPYNEQFF.

This clone was counted once. The chain uses TRBV7-2 and TRBJ1-1; tentative D call: TRBD1 (6 bases). V lost 4 bases and J lost 11, with 14 bases in between. Germline V gives CDR1 SGHTA, CDR2 FQGNSA. This CDR3 is 12 amino acids long. CDR3 in amino acids: CASSSFTGFAFF. The CDR3 coding sequence is TGTGCCAGCAGCTCTTTTACAGGGTTTGCTTTCTTT.

This chain uses TRBV5-1 with TRBJ2-2; 9 bases agree with TRBD1. This CDR3 spans 18 amino acids. The J segment lost 3 bases and the V segment lost 2 bases, leaving 11 bases of the junction unmatched. CDR1 is SGHRS and CDR2 is YFSETQ in the germline V gene. The CDR3 loop reads CASSLVGDRDMDTGELFF. In DNA, the CDR3 is TGCGCCAGCAGCTTAGTCGGGGACAGGGATATGGACACCGGGGAGCTGTTTTTT.

The rearrangement joins TRBV6-2 or TRBV6-3 to TRBJ2-2; TRBD1 is a possible D gene (6 bases). CDR3 size: 15 residues. Germline V CDR1 and CDR2: MNHEY, SVGEGT. Trimming took 5 bases from V and 9 from J, leaving 19 bases between them. CDR3: CASSSVGARTRELFF. Here the CDR3 DNA reads TGTGCCAGCAGTAGTGTGGGGGCGCGGACCAGGGAGCTGTTTTTT.

The chain couples TRBV9 to TRBJ2-1, with 7 bases fitting TRBD2. V gave up 2 bases and J gave up 2 bases; unmatched junction bases: 4. The CDR3 has 15 residues. Per the germline V gene, CDR1 is SGDLS and CDR2 is YYNGEE. The CDR3 DNA is TGTGCCAGCAGCGTGAGAGCGGGGACCTACAATGAGCAGTTCTTC. Translated, it gives CASSVRAGTYNEQFF. Full variable domain (outside the CDR3, taken from reference TRBV9 and TRBJ2-1): DSGVTQTPKHLITATGQRVTLRCSPRSGDLSVYWYQQSLDQGLQFLIQYYNGEERAKGNILERFSAQQFPDLHSELNLSSLELGDSALYFCASSVRAGTYNEQFFGPGTRLTVL.

V and J are TRBV4-3 and TRBJ1-3; 10 bases match TRBD1. From germline, CDR1 is LGHNA and CDR2 YSLEER. This CDR3 has 16 residues. The V gene end was trimmed by 4 bases and the J gene end by 0 bases; junction bases not matched to a gene: 3. CDR3 amino acids: CASSRGTGVSGNTIYF. CDR3 DNA: TGCGCCAGCAGCCGTGGGACAGGGGTCTCTGGAAACACCATATATTTT.

This clone has just a few counts. This chain uses TRBV7-9 with TRBJ1-2; D remains ambiguous. The CDR3 covers 13 residues. The V and J ends lost 3 bases and 4 bases respectively, with 9 bases between them. Germline V gene sequence: CDR1 SEHNR, CDR2 FQNEAQ (reference sequence). CDR3 protein: CASSFPIPYGYTF. CDR3 coding DNA: TGTGCCAGCAGCTTCCCGATACCCTATGGCTACACCTTC.

This chain connects TRBV5-1 to TRBJ1-1; D is possibly TRBD1 (6 bases). Germline-derived CDR1 and CDR2 are SGHRS and YFSETQ. The CDR3 length is 13 residues. Trimming removed 4 bases at V and 4 bases at J, with 11 bases between. The DNA for the CDR3 is TGCGCCAGCAGCGCGGACAGACTCACTGAAGCTTTCTTT. It yields the protein CASSADRLTEAFF. Combining the CDR3 with reference TRBV5-1 and TRBJ1-1 gives the whole variable domain KAGVTQTPRYLIKTRGQQVTLSCSPISGHRSVSWYQQTPGQGLQFLFEYFSETQRNKGNFPGRFSGRQFSNSRSEMNVSTLELGDSALYLCASSADRLTEAFFGQGTRLTVV.

The CDR3 DNA follows: TGTGCCAGCAGTGACCCCCTCAGGGACCAAGAGACCCAGTACTTC. It yields the protein CASSDPLRDQETQYF. The rearrangement links TRBV6-4 to TRBJ2-5, with D possibly TRBD1 on 5 matching bases. There are 15 residues in the CDR3. The germline CDR1 and CDR2 sequences are MRHNA and SNTAGT. Trimming took off 2 bases at V and 0 bases at J, with 10 bases between the two ends.

This clone was detected only a few times. This chain uses TRBV9 with TRBJ1-2, with D hard to call. The germline V gene encodes CDR1 SGDLS and CDR2 YYNGEE. The CDR3 is 15 amino acids. The germline V and J ends were trimmed by 3 bases and 7 bases, with 19 bases remaining between them. Written as DNA, the CDR3 is TGTGCCAGCAGCGCTCTAGCGGCTCCACGGCGTGGCTACACCTTC. It encodes CASSALAAPRRGYTF.

The chain uses TRBV2 and TRBJ2-1, with unresolved D. The CDR3 is 11 amino acids. Germline CDR1 SNHLY, CDR2 FYNNEI. V was trimmed by 6 bases and J by 4 bases, leaving 4 bases between them. CDR3 coding DNA: TGTGCCAGCAGATCATACAATGAGCAGTTCTTC. It yields the protein CASRSYNEQFF.

The chain links TRBV5-4 to TRBJ1-2, with 12 bases aligning to TRBD1. This CDR3 is built from 15 residues. CDR1 is SGHNT, CDR2 YYREEE, per germline (reference sequence). The V segment lost 4 bases and the J segment 7 bases; nucleotides outside the gene matches: 8. This CDR3 is CASSGTGQGASGYTF. As DNA, the CDR3 is TGTGCCAGCAGCGGGACGGGACAGGGGGCTTCTGGCTACACCTTC.

This rearrangement joins TRBV7-6 to TRBJ1-1; D may be TRBD1 (5 bases). Deletions cut 5 bases from V and 5 bases from J, with 18 bases between. Germline V gene lookup returns CDR1 SGHVS and CDR2 FNYEAQ. This CDR3 region has 15 residues. The CDR3 reads CASSPQSQGSTEAFF. Written as DNA, the CDR3 is TGTGCCAGCAGCCCACAATCGCAGGGTTCGACTGAAGCTTTCTTT.

The V call is TRBV4-2, the J call TRBJ1-4, with 7 bases fitting TRBD1. Germline CDR1 and CDR2: LGHNA and YNFKEQ. There are 15 residues in the CDR3. Trimming cost V 6 bases and J 0 bases; bases outside gene matches: 4. CDR3 region: CASSPGQATNEKLFF. Written as DNA, the CDR3 is TGTGCCAGCAGTCCCGGACAGGCAACTAATGAAAAACTGTTTTTT.

The chain joins TRBV4-2 to TRBJ1-2, with D unresolved. There are 15 residues in the CDR3. With 1 base removed from V and 4 bases from J, the gap between germline ends came to 13 bases. Germline CDR1 is LGHNA and CDR2 is YNFKEQ. CDR3 sequence: CASSQGFEGPYGYTF. In DNA form, the CDR3 reads TGTGCCAGCAGCCAAGGTTTCGAAGGACCCTATGGCTACACCTTC.

The chain uses TRBV3-1 (or the pseudogene TRBV3-2) and TRBJ1-6; 7 bases match TRBD1. The CDR3 runs 15 residues. With V trimmed by 3 bases and J by 5 bases, 4 bases remained unmatched. CDR1 is LGHDT, CDR2 YNNKEL, per germline (reference sequence). The DNA of the CDR3 is TGTGCCAGCAGCCACGCTGACAGGGATAATTCACCCCTCCACTTT. As protein: CASSHADRDNSPLHF.

The CDR3 DNA is TGTGCCAGCAGTTACTCGCCAGTCGTTAGGCCTGAAGCTTTCTTT. Its translation is CASSYSPVVRPEAFF. The V gene is TRBV6-5, the J gene TRBJ1-1; D unclear. CDR1 MNHEY and CDR2 SVGAGI come from the germline V gene. The CDR3 consists of 15 residues. Between the trimmed V and J ends, which lost 0 bases and 6 bases, there was a span of 14 bases.

This clone has more than one count but fewer than ten. CDR3 sequence reads: CASSLKGGDSYEQYF. CDR3 sequence (DNA): TGTGCCAGCAGCTTAAAAGGGGGCGATTCCTACGAGCAGTACTTC. The chain joins TRBV7-3 to TRBJ2-7, with 7 bases that match TRBD1. The V gene end was trimmed by 1 base and the J gene end by 1 base; junction bases not matched to a gene: 4. The CDR3 is 15 residues long. The germline V gene encodes CDR1 SGHTA and CDR2 FQGTGA. The complete variable domain, with remaining parts taken from reference TRBV7-3 and TRBJ2-7, reads GAGVSQTPSNKVTEKGKYVELRCDPISGHTALYWYRQSLGQGPEFLIYFQGTGAADDSGLPNDRFFAVRPEGSVSTLKIQRTERGDSAVYLCASSLKGGDSYEQYFGPGTRLTVT.

The V and J genes are TRBV2 and TRBJ1-2, with D hard to call. Trimming shortened V by 9 bases and J by 4 bases, and 9 bases separated the two germline ends. The CDR3 contains 11 residues. From germline, CDR1 is SNHLY and CDR2 FYNNEI. The CDR3 loop reads CASRVLYGYTF. CDR3 DNA sequence: TGTGCCAGTAGAGTTCTCTATGGCTACACCTTC.

This rearrangement joins TRBV11-2 to TRBJ1-3, with D unclear. From germline, CDR1 is SGHAT and CDR2 FQNNGV. The CDR3 spans 17 residues. Trimming left V 5 bases short and J 0 bases short, with 17 bases between. Here the CDR3 reads CASSPIQSVYSGNTIYF. CDR3 in DNA: TGTGCCAGCAGCCCCATCCAGTCGGTTTACTCTGGAAACACCATATATTTT.

This chain links TRBV4-2 with TRBJ2-1; the match to TRBD2 covers 12 bases. The CDR3 covers 18 residues. Germline V lookup: CDR1 LGHNA, CDR2 YNFKEQ. With 4 bases clipped from V and 7 bases from J, the junction kept 14 bases outside the gene matches. The CDR3, as DNA: TGTGCCAGCAGCCCCAGAGGGGCTAGCGGGGGGGCGGGGAATGAGCAGTTCTTC. Its translation: CASSPRGASGGAGNEQFF.

The chain employs TRBV27 and TRBJ1-2; the D is unclear. This CDR3 region has 13 residues. CDR1 and CDR2 (germline): MNHEY, SMNVEV (reference sequence). V was shortened by 1 base and J by 2 bases, with 5 bases between the two germline ends. CDR3 sequence: CASSLFRNYGYTF. In DNA form, the CDR3 reads TGTGCCAGCAGTTTATTTCGGAACTATGGCTACACCTTC.

V and J are TRBV7-2 and TRBJ2-3, with 10 nucleotides matching TRBD2. CDR1 is SGHTA and CDR2 is FQGNSA in the germline V gene. With 5 bases clipped from V and 6 bases from J, the junction kept 14 bases outside the gene matches. The CDR3 is 17 residues long. CDR3 in DNA: TGTGCCAGCAGCGTTTTCCCTAGCGGGGGCGGGGGGGATACGCAGTATTTT. It encodes CASSVFPSGGGGDTQYF.

The chain employs TRBV18 and TRBJ1-1; D is unclear. The length of the CDR3 is 12 residues. Germline-derived CDR1 and CDR2 are KGHSH and LQKENI. Trimming took 1 base from V and 11 from J, leaving 11 bases between them. The CDR3 coding sequence is TGTGCCAGCTCACCACAGGGTAAGGATGCTTTCTTT. As protein: CASSPQGKDAFF.

The rearrangement uses TRBV7-9 and TRBJ2-3; 8 nucleotides line up with TRBD2. Trimming removed 5 bases from V and 0 bases from J; junction bases left unmatched: 7. Per germline, CDR1 SEHNR and CDR2 FQNEAQ (reference sequence). The CDR3 has 16 amino acids. The CDR3, as DNA: TGTGCCAGCAGCCGCCTGGCGGGGGGAAGCACAGATACGCAGTATTTT. Its translation: CASSRLAGGSTDTQYF.

The V call is TRBV10-3, the J call TRBJ1-5, with D possibly matching TRBD1 (6 bases). CDR3 length equals 16 residues. The germline V gene encodes CDR1 ENHRY and CDR2 SYGVKD. Trimming left V 0 bases short and J 0 bases short, with 9 bases between. CDR3 in amino acids: CAISESPGDSNQPQHF. DNA for the CDR3: TGTGCCATCAGTGAGTCTCCAGGGGATAGCAATCAGCCCCAGCATTTT.

The V gene is TRBV6-1, the J gene TRBJ1-6, with 10 nucleotides matching TRBD1. CDR3 length equals 15 residues. CDR1 and CDR2 (germline): MNHNS, SASEGT. Unmatched junction bases numbered 6, after V lost 3 bases and J lost 10 bases. The CDR3 loop reads CASSDRQGARSPLHF. The CDR3 nucleotides read TGTGCCAGCAGTGATCGACAGGGGGCGAGATCACCCCTCCACTTT.

In its sample, this clone was seen once. The genes are TRBV10-2 and TRBJ1-1; D perhaps matches TRBD1 (5 bases). There are 14 residues in the CDR3. V dropped 7 bases and J dropped 1 base, with 13 bases sitting between them. From germline, CDR1 is WSHSY and CDR2 SAAADI. Written as DNA, the CDR3 is TGCGCCAGCATTCTGGGACGGACGAACACTGAAGCTTTCTTT. Protein product: CASILGRTNTEAFF.